The T cell receptor (beta chain) under discussion was sequenced for a study of T-cell reconstitution after alpha-beta-depleted transplantation in children. This clonotype appeared many times. Its antigen is not known. Whole-study findings and limits: T-cell counts and diversity were attributed mostly to newly produced T cells one year after transplant.

The CDR3 loop spans 13 amino acids. The germline gives CDR1 MNHEY, CDR2 SMNVEV (reference sequence). Trimming stripped 6 bases from V and 7 bases from J, with 13 bases between. Preparation of the TCRbeta library used unique molecular identifiers. TCRdb reprocessed the PCR reads with MiXCR, giving one entry per CDR3 protein. The sample lists some 460,000 distinct CDR3 sequences, 15% to 20% occurring once. This material consisted of PBMCs, mostly from graft donor cells, taken 360 days after TCRalphabeta/CD19-depleted stem cell transplant. The rearrangement joins TRBV27 to TRBJ2-1; D tentatively reads TRBD1 or TRBD2 (6 bases each). This clonotype originated in a boy in the first two years of life who had a stem cell transplant for Wiskott-Aldrich syndrome, so the T cells may come from the graft donor. The CDR3 spells CASSAWGANEQFF. The CDR3 DNA reads as TGTGCCAGCAGCGCTTGGGGGGCAAATGAGCAGTTCTTC.